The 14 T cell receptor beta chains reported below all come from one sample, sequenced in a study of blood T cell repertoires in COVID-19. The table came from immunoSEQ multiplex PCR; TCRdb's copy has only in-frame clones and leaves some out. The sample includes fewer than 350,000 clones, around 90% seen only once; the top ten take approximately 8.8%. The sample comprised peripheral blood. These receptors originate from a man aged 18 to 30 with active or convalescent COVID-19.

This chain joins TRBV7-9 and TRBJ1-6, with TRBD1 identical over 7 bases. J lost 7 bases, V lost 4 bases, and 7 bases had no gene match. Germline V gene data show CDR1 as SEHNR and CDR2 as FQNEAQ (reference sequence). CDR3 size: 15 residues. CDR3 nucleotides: TGTGCCAGCAGCTCCTCCGGGACAGTGAATTCACCCCTCCACTTT. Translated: CASSSSGTVNSPLHF.

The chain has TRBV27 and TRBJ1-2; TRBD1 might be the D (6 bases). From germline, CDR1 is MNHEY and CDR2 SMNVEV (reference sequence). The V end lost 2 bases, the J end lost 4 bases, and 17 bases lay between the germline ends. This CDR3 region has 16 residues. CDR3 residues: CASSLMSGGEVYGYTF. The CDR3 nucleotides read TGTGCCAGCAGTTTAATGTCGGGGGGCGAAGTCTATGGCTACACCTTC.

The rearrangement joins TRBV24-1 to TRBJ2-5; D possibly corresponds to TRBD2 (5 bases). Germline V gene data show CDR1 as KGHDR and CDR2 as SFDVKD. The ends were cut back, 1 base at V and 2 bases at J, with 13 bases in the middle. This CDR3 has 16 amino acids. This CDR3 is CATSDFFEGSQETQYF. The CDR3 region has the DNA TGTGCCACCAGTGATTTCTTCGAGGGATCACAAGAGACCCAGTACTTC.

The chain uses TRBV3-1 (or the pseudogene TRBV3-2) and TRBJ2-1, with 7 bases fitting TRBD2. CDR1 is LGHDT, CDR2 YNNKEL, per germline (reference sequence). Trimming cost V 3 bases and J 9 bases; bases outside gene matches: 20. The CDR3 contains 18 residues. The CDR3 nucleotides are TGTGCCAGCAGCCATAGAGGCGAGGGGCGCGGGAGCGTGGGTGAGCAGTTCTTC. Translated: CASSHRGEGRGSVGEQFF.

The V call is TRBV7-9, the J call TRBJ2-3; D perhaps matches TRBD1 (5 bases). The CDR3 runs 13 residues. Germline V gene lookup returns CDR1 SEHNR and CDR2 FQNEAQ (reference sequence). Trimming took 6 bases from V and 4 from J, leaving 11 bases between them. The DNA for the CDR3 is TGTGCCAGCAGTTTATCAGGGTCAGATACGCAGTATTTT. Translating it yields CASSLSGSDTQYF.

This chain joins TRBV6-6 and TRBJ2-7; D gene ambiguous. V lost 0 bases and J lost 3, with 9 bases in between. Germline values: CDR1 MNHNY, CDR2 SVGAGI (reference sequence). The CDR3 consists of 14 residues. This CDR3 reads CASSYSASFYEQYF. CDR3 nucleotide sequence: TGTGCCAGCAGTTACTCGGCATCTTTCTACGAGCAGTACTTC.

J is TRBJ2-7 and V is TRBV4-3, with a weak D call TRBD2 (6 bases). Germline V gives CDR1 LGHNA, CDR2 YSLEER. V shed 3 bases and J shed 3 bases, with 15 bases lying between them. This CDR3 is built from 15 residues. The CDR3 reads CASSHLGVGGYEQYF. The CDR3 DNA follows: TGCGCCAGCAGCCACCTCGGCGTGGGGGGCTACGAGCAGTACTTC.

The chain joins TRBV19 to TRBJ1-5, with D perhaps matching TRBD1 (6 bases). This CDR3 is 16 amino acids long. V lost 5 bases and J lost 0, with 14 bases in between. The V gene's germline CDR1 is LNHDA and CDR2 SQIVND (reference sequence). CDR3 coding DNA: TGTGCCAGTAGTCGCCGACAGGAAGTTAGCAATCAGCCCCAGCATTTT. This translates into CASSRRQEVSNQPQHF.

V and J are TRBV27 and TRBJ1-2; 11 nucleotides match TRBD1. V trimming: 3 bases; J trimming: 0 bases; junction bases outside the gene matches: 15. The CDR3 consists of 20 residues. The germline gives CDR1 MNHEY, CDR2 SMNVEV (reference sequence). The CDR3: CASSFVGQGAVSWSNYGYTF. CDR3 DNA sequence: TGTGCCAGCAGTTTTGTAGGACAGGGGGCGGTCTCGTGGTCTAACTATGGCTACACCTTC.

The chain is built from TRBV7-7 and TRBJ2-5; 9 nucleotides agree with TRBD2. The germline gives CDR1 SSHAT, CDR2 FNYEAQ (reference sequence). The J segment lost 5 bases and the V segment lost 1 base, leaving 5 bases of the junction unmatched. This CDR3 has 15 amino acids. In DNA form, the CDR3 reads TGTGCCAGCAGCTTAGGCGGGGGGGCCGCGGAGACCCAGTACTTC. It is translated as CASSLGGGAAETQYF.

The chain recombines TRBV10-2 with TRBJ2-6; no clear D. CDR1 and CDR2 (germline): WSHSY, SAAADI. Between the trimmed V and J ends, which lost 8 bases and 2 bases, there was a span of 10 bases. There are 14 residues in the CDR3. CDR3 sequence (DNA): TGCGCCAGCGGGCACTCGGCTGGGGCCAACGTCCTGACTTTC. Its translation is CASGHSAGANVLTF.

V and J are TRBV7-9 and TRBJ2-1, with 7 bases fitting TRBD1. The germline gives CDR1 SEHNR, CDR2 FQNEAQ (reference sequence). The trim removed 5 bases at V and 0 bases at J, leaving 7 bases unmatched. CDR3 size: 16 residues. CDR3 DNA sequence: TGTGCCAGCAGCGTGGACAGGTCCTCCTCCTACAATGAGCAGTTCTTC. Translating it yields CASSVDRSSSYNEQFF. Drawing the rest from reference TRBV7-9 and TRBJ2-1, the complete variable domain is DTGVSQNPRHKITKRGQNVTFRCDPISEHNRLYWYRQTLGQGPEFLTYFQNEAQLEKSRLLSDRFSAERPKGSFSTLEIQRTEQGDSAMYLCASSVDRSSSYNEQFFGPGTRLTVL.

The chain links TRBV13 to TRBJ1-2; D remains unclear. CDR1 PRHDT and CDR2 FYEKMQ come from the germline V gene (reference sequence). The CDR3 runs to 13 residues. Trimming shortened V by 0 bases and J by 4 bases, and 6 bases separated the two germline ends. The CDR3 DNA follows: TGTGCCAGCAGCTTAGGGACATCCTATGGCTACACCTTC. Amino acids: CASSLGTSYGYTF.

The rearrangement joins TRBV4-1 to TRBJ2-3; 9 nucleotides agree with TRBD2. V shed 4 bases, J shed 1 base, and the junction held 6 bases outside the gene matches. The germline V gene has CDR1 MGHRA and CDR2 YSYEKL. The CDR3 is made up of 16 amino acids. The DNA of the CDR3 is TGCGCCAGCAGCCCTTTAGGCGGGGGGGGCACAGATACGCAGTATTTT. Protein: CASSPLGGGGTDTQYF.